One TCR beta chain is described in this entry. Germline CDR1 reads LNHDA; CDR2 reads SQIVND (reference sequence). V lost 0 bases to trimming and J lost 11 bases, with 13 bases between them. The CDR3 loop spans 13 amino acids. The data were obtained in a study of blood T cell repertoires in COVID-19. Study-level information: Samples taken during acute and convalescent COVID-19 were collected in the United States, Italy and Spain.

Measured with immunoSEQ multiplex PCR; TCRdb has only the in-frame clones, and not every one. Found here are 200,000 to 300,000 clones, roughly 88% of them singletons; the top ten hold about 2.9%. What was sequenced was PBMCs or T cells enriched from blood (not recorded which). The J gene is TRBJ1-1, the V gene TRBV19; no firm D call. The source is a woman in her forties who had been exposed to COVID-19. In DNA form, the CDR3 reads TGTGCCAGTAGTATAGAGGCCGGGTCGGGGGCTTTCTTT. Protein sequence: CASSIEAGSGAFF.